These 26 T cell receptor beta chains share one sample of origin, sequenced in a study of blood T cell repertoires in COVID-19. Clones were sequenced by immunoSEQ multiplex PCR, and TCRdb holds only the in-frame ones, with some missing. The data contain around 430,000 clones, around nine tenths of them singletons. The source material was PBMCs or T cells enriched from blood (not recorded which). These receptors came from a woman between 45 and 65 years old who had recovered from COVID-19.

This chain uses TRBV6-1 with TRBJ2-2, with TRBD1 identical over 9 bases. The CDR3 has 15 amino acids. CDR1 and CDR2 (germline): MNHNS, SASEGT. The V gene end was trimmed by 2 bases and the J gene end by 6 bases; junction bases not matched to a gene: 4. CDR3 sequence reads: CASSETQGAAGELFF. In nucleotides, the CDR3 is TGTGCCAGCAGTGAAACACAGGGGGCGGCCGGGGAGCTGTTTTTT.

V gene TRBV28 combines with J gene TRBJ1-2; D is undetermined. The CDR3 is 14 amino acids. With 1 base removed from V and 3 bases from J, the gap between germline ends came to 9 bases. The germline gives CDR1 MDHEN, CDR2 SYDVKM. DNA for the CDR3: TGTGCCAGCAGTTTATCTGCAGGATACTATGGCTACACCTTC. Translation: CASSLSAGYYGYTF.

The chain is built from TRBV27 and TRBJ1-1, with TRBD1 as a possible D gene (6 bases). The CDR3 runs 14 residues. In germline, CDR1 is MNHEY, CDR2 SMNVEV (reference sequence). Trimming left V 5 bases short and J 4 bases short, with 14 bases between. CDR3 bases: TGTGCCAGCAGTATCAGGGGCGCGACCACTGAAGCTTTCTTT. It is translated as CASSIRGATTEAFF.

J is TRBJ2-1 and V is TRBV7-8; D gene ambiguous. Germline V gene lookup returns CDR1 SGHVS and CDR2 FQNEAQ. CDR3 size: 16 residues. Trimming shortened V by 0 bases and J by 4 bases, and 13 bases separated the two germline ends. The CDR3 DNA follows: TGTGCCAGCAGCTTAGCGCGGTATCAAAGGTACAATGAGCAGTTCTTC. Protein sequence: CASSLARYQRYNEQFF.

The chain has TRBV7-9 and TRBJ1-3; 7 bases are shared with TRBD1. V lost 3 bases and J lost 0; bases outside the gene matches: 11. The CDR3 length is 18 residues. Germline values: CDR1 SEHNR, CDR2 FQNEAQ (reference sequence). In DNA form, the CDR3 reads TGTGCCAGCAGCTTCTCACTGGGACAGCTTAGCTCTGGAAACACCATATATTTT. Protein product: CASSFSLGQLSSGNTIYF.

The gene calls are TRBV7-2 and TRBJ1-2, with 10 bases identical to TRBD1. Trimming removed 5 bases from V and 6 bases from J; junction bases left unmatched: 9. The CDR3 has 15 residues. Germline V gene lookup returns CDR1 SGHTA and CDR2 FQGNSA. This CDR3 is CASSIDRGQRNGYTF. Here the CDR3 DNA reads TGTGCCAGCAGCATAGACAGGGGGCAGAGGAATGGCTACACCTTC.

The chain is built from TRBV6-5 and TRBJ2-7; a possible D gene is TRBD1 (5 bases). This CDR3 is built from 12 residues. Germline CDR1 is MNHEY and CDR2 is SVGAGI. With 3 bases removed from V and 5 bases from J, the gap between germline ends came to 8 bases. The CDR3 sequence: CASSYKGNEQYF. DNA of the CDR3: TGTGCCAGCAGTTATAAGGGGAACGAGCAGTACTTC.

The V gene is TRBV11-2, the J gene TRBJ2-7, with a possible D match to TRBD1 (7 bases). This CDR3 comprises 13 residues. Germline values: CDR1 SGHAT, CDR2 FQNNGV. V shed 4 bases and J shed 6 bases, with 13 bases lying between them. The CDR3 is CASSSQGGGEQYF. The CDR3, as DNA: TGTGCCAGCAGCTCCCAGGGGGGAGGCGAGCAGTACTTC.

The chain combines TRBV6-5 with TRBJ2-5; 7 bases fit TRBD2. The V and J ends lost 4 bases and 5 bases, in that order; junction bases with no gene match: 7. The CDR3 contains 14 residues. Germline loops: CDR1 MNHEY, CDR2 SVGAGI. The CDR3 spells CASSFSAGGETQYF. The DNA for the CDR3 is TGTGCCAGCAGTTTCAGCGCCGGGGGGGAGACCCAGTACTTC.

V gene TRBV12-3 or TRBV12-4 combines with J gene TRBJ1-1; 7 bases are a match to TRBD1. V dropped 4 bases and J dropped 1; count of bases not matched to a gene: 0. The CDR3 covers 13 residues. CDR3 DNA sequence: TGTGCCAGCAGTTACAGGGGGAACACTGAAGCTTTCTTT. It encodes CASSYRGNTEAFF.

This chain links TRBV13 with TRBJ1-1; the match to TRBD1 covers 8 bases. V shed 7 bases, J shed 7 bases, and the junction held 11 bases outside the gene matches. Germline V CDR1 and CDR2: PRHDT, FYEKMQ (reference sequence). There are 14 residues in the CDR3. CDR3 coding DNA: TGTGCCAGCACGCCCGCCAGGGGGCCGGGTGAAGCTTTCTTT. Its translation is CASTPARGPGEAFF.

The V call is TRBV7-2, the J call TRBJ2-2; unclear D gene. Per germline, CDR1 SGHTA and CDR2 FQGNSA. CDR3 length: 16 amino acids. Trimming removed 4 bases at V and 1 base at J, with 13 bases between. CDR3 DNA: TGTGCCAGCAGCTCACTCCCTCCCGGGAACACCGGGGAGCTGTTTTTT. Protein sequence: CASSSLPPGNTGELFF.

The V gene is TRBV27, the J gene TRBJ1-1; no definite D call. Germline V lookup: CDR1 MNHEY, CDR2 SMNVEV (reference sequence). The CDR3 has 11 residues. V lost 8 bases and J lost 1, with 5 bases in between. The CDR3 coding sequence is TGTGCCAGCCGGAGGAACACTGAAGCTTTCTTT. Translation gives CASRRNTEAFF.

This rearrangement joins TRBV18 to TRBJ2-5, with TRBD1 as a possible D gene (5 bases). The CDR3 is 14 residues long. V dropped 6 bases and J dropped 0 bases, with 11 bases sitting between them. Per germline, CDR1 KGHSH and CDR2 LQKENI. Here the CDR3 reads CASSPDSDQETQYF. The DNA of the CDR3 is TGTGCCAGCTCTCCTGACAGCGACCAAGAGACCCAGTACTTC. Drawing the rest from reference TRBV18 and TRBJ2-5, the complete variable domain is NAGVMQNPRHLVRRRGQEARLRCSPMKGHSHVYWYRQLPEEGLKFMVYLQKENIIDESGMPKERFSAEFPKEGPSILRIQQVVRGDSAAYFCASSPDSDQETQYFGPGTRLLVL.

This rearrangement joins TRBV7-8 to TRBJ1-2, with D possibly TRBD1 on 6 matching bases. The CDR3 consists of 12 residues. Trimming stripped 10 bases from V and 7 bases from J, with 16 bases between. The V gene's germline CDR1 is SGHVS and CDR2 FQNEAQ. The CDR3 loop reads CATKGGVGGYTF. The CDR3, as DNA: TGTGCCACTAAAGGGGGAGTAGGTGGCTACACCTTC.

This chain links TRBV5-1 with TRBJ2-1, with 8 bases identical to TRBD2. J lost 9 bases, V lost 4 bases, and 15 bases had no gene match. Germline CDR1 is SGHRS and CDR2 is YFSETQ. This CDR3 has 16 residues. This chain's CDR3 is CASSPQAGATTFEQFF. For the CDR3, the DNA is TGCGCCAGCAGCCCCCAAGCGGGGGCGACTACATTTGAGCAGTTCTTC.

This chain uses TRBV9 with TRBJ1-6; 9 bases agree with TRBD1. The CDR3 consists of 17 residues. The ends lost 3 bases at V and 10 bases at J; junction bases unmatched: 14. CDR1 is SGDLS and CDR2 is YYNGEE in the germline V gene. DNA for the CDR3: TGTGCCAGCAGCGACGACCCAACAGGGGGCGGTCGATCACCCCTCCACTTT. It translates to CASSDDPTGGGRSPLHF.

This clone was observed a single time. The chain links TRBV19 to TRBJ1-2; D gene ambiguous. The CDR3 sequence is 14 residues long. Looked up from germline, CDR1 is LNHDA and CDR2 is SQIVND (reference sequence). The ends were cut back, 3 bases at V and 8 bases at J, with 16 bases in the middle. The CDR3 protein is CASSITDMAGGYTF. CDR3 in DNA: TGTGCCAGTAGTATCACAGACATGGCGGGGGGCTACACCTTC.

V is TRBV6-5 and J is TRBJ2-1, with 9 nucleotides matching TRBD1. Germline V CDR1 and CDR2: MNHEY, SVGAGI. CDR3 length equals 14 residues. Trimming cost V 6 bases and J 4 bases; bases outside gene matches: 4. The CDR3 DNA sequence: TGTGCCAGCAGACCGGGACAGGGATACAATGAGCAGTTCTTC. Translating it yields CASRPGQGYNEQFF.

The gene calls are TRBV2 and TRBJ1-1; TRBD1 might be the D (6 bases). Germline CDR1 and CDR2: SNHLY and FYNNEI. V was cut by 6 bases and J by 1 base, with 15 bases left in between. The CDR3 is 15 residues long. The CDR3 reads CASRAGEEGNTEAFF. In DNA, the CDR3 is TGTGCCAGCAGGGCAGGGGAAGAAGGGAACACTGAAGCTTTCTTT.

The chain recombines TRBV7-2 with TRBJ1-6, with a tentative D call TRBD1 (6 bases). With 5 bases removed from V and 6 bases from J, the gap between germline ends came to 14 bases. This CDR3 contains 15 residues. Germline-derived CDR1 and CDR2 are SGHTA and FQGNSA. CDR3 region: CASSTQGPINSPLHF. The CDR3 region has the DNA TGTGCCAGCAGCACACAGGGCCCTATTAATTCACCCCTCCACTTT. Supplemented by reference TRBV7-2 and TRBJ1-6, the full variable domain reads GAGVSQSPSNKVTEKGKDVELRCDPISGHTALYWYRQSLGQGLEFLIYFQGNSAPDKSGLPSDRFSAERTGGSVSTLTIQRTQQEDSAVYLCASSTQGPINSPLHFGNGTRLTVT.

The gene calls are TRBV4-3 and TRBJ2-3; tentative D call: TRBD2 (6 bases). The CDR3 covers 15 residues. CDR1 and CDR2 from the germline V gene are LGHNA and YSLEER. The V gene lost 4 bases and the J gene lost 2 bases, with 13 bases spanning the gap. CDR3 bases: TGCGCCAGCAGCCCAGGGTCGGGGGACACAGATACGCAGTATTTT. This gives the protein CASSPGSGDTDTQYF.

This chain links TRBV6-5 with TRBJ2-3, with 7 bases aligning to TRBD1. This CDR3 is 15 amino acids long. In germline, CDR1 is MNHEY, CDR2 SVGAGI. V shed 8 bases, J shed 4 bases, and the junction held 12 bases outside the gene matches. The CDR3 sequence: CASASGTAFSDTQYF. In nucleotides, the CDR3 is TGTGCCAGCGCCTCCGGGACAGCCTTTTCAGATACGCAGTATTTT.

The chain recombines TRBV6-2 or TRBV6-3 with TRBJ2-3; 9 bases agree with TRBD2. Germline values: CDR1 MNHEY, CDR2 SVGEGT. The junction had 8 bases not matched to a gene; V was cut back by 6 bases and J by 4 bases. The CDR3 totals 15 residues. In DNA, the CDR3 is TGTGCCAGCAGCGATCCTAGCGGGGTTTCAGATACGCAGTATTTT. This translates into CASSDPSGVSDTQYF.

The J gene is TRBJ1-1, the V gene TRBV5-4; D is uncertain. CDR1 and CDR2 from the germline V gene are SGHNT and YYREEE (reference sequence). Trimming cost V 5 bases and J 5 bases, with 13 bases left between them. The CDR3 is made up of 13 amino acids. CDR3 in amino acids: CASRHTTETEAFF. The DNA for the CDR3 is TGTGCCAGCAGGCACACGACGGAGACTGAAGCTTTCTTT.

This clone was detected only once. The CDR3 spells CASSLGVGQGGYEQYF. CDR3 DNA sequence: TGTGCCAGCAGTTTGGGAGTGGGGCAGGGGGGATACGAGCAGTACTTC. This sequence joins TRBV6-5 and TRBJ2-7, with a weak D call TRBD1 (7 bases). V lost 4 bases to trimming and J lost 4 bases, with 20 bases between them. The V gene's germline CDR1 is MNHEY and CDR2 SVGAGI. This CDR3 has 16 amino acids.